This T cell receptor beta chain was observed in a study of shared clonotypes between healthy human individuals. Positively selected for CCR7, the CD45RO-negative cells used as naive CD8 cells excluded terminally differentiated effector memory CD45RA+ cells. Data came from immunoSEQ multiplex PCR; TCRdb stores just in-frame clones and leaves some out. The table has some 2,100,000 clones, about 93% seen once. CDR3 length: 17 residues. V was trimmed by 3 bases and J by 2 bases, leaving 20 bases between them. Germline V gene lookup returns CDR1 MGHRA and CDR2 YSYEKL. This clone was found once. The source material was naive CD8+ T cells from PBMCs. The clonotype was recovered from a man aged 18 to 30 in good health. Some clones in this sample may be carry-over from other donors' samples. V and J are TRBV4-1 and TRBJ2-7, with D possibly being TRBD2 (6 bases). This chain's CDR3 is CASSHLPRGLSPYEQYF. The CDR3 DNA reads TGCGCCAGCAGCCACCTCCCCCGAGGACTATCACCCTACGAGCAGTACTTC.